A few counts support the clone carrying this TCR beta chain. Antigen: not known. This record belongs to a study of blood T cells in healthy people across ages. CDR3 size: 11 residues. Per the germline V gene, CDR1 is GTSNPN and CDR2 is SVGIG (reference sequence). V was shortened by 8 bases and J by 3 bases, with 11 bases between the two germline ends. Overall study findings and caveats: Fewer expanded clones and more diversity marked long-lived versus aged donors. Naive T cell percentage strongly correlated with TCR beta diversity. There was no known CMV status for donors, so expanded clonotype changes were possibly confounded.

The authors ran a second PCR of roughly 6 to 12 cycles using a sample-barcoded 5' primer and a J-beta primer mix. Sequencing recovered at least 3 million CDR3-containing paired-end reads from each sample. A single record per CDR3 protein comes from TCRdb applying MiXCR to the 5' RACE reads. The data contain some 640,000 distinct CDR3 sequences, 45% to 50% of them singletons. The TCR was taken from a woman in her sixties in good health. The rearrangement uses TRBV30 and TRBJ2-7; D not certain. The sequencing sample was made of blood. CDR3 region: CAGKDLYEQYF. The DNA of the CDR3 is TGTGCCGGGAAGGACCTCTACGAGCAGTACTTC.